This TCR beta chain appears in the sequencing data of a study of T cells after yellow fever vaccination. TCRdb fed the 5' RACE reads into MiXCR, producing one record per CDR3 protein. The table has approximately 610,000 distinct CDR3 sequences, about a sixth seen once. A few counts support this clonotype. This sample comprised PBMCs, obtained about 5 days after the first yellow fever vaccination. This TCR was recovered from a man between 18 and 35 years old who received the YFV17D yellow fever vaccine.

The CDR3 sequence: CASSLGQGAFDEQFF. The CDR3 DNA reads as TGTGCCAGCAGCTTAGGACAGGGGGCGTTCGATGAGCAGTTCTTC. The chain is built from TRBV7-3 and TRBJ2-1; 11 bases match TRBD1. The CDR3 covers 15 residues. V dropped 2 bases and J dropped 8; count of bases not matched to a gene: 5. Germline V gene sequence: CDR1 SGHTA, CDR2 FQGTGA. The full variable domain, in which reference TRBV7-3 and TRBJ2-1 provide the parts outside the CDR3, is GAGVSQTPSNKVTEKGKYVELRCDPISGHTALYWYRQSLGQGPEFLIYFQGTGAADDSGLPNDRFFAVRPEGSVSTLKIQRTERGDSAVYLCASSLGQGAFDEQFFGPGTRLTVL.